This T cell receptor (beta chain) stems from a study of Graves' ophthalmopathy and Graves' hyperthyroidism. From RNA, the CDR3 regions of TCR beta chains were amplified and sequenced. The workflow started with a first-round RT-PCR run with HTBI primers and then moved on to a second-round multiplex PCR. TCRdb called the multiplex PCR reads again in MiXCR, with one record for every CDR3 protein. The sample includes 400,000 or so distinct CDR3 sequences, roughly a sixth of them seen just once. This clonotype was counted at least ten times. V shed 2 bases and J 5 bases; nucleotides not matched to a gene: 6. The CDR3 is 15 residues long.

This receptor was taken from an adult woman with stable Graves' hyperthyroidism. The sequenced sample consisted of peripheral blood. The rearrangement joins TRBV12-3 or TRBV12-4 to TRBJ1-5, with 7 bases matching TRBD1. The CDR3: CASSLRTGGDQPQHF. The CDR3 DNA is TGTGCCAGCAGTTTAAGGACAGGCGGAGATCAGCCCCAGCATTTT.